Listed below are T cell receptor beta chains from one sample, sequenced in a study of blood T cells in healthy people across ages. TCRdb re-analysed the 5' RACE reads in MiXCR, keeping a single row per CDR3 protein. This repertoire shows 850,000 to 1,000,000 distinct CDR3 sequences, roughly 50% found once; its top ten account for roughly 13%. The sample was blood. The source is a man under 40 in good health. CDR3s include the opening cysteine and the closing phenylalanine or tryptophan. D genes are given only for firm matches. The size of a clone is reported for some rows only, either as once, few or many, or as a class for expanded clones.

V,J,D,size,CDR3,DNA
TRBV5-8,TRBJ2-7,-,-,CASSRKDKTYEQYF,TGTGCCAGCAGCCGAAAGGACAAGACCTACGAGCAGTACTTC
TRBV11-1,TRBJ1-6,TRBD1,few,CASSGFLGGSSPLHF,TGTGCCAGCAGCGGTTTTCTAGGGGGCAGTTCACCCCTCCACTTT
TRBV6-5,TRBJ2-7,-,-,CASKEGGTYEQYF,TGTGCCAGCAAAGAGGGGGGCACCTACGAGCAGTACTTC
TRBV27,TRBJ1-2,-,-,CASGAKQRTASRYTF,TGTGCCAGCGGAGCCAAACAGCGGACAGCTTCTCGCTACACCTTC
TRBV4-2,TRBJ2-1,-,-,CASSQENRQANNEQFF,TGTGCCAGCAGCCAAGAAAACAGACAGGCGAACAATGAGCAGTTCTTC
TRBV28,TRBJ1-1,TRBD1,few,CASGQGFTEAFF,TGTGCCAGCGGACAGGGCTTCACTGAAGCTTTCTTT
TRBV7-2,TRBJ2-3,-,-,CASSATRHREKDTQYF,TGTGCCAGCAGCGCTACTAGACACAGGGAAAAAGATACGCAGTATTTT
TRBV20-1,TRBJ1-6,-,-,CSARDYSTGQGFNSPLHF,TGCAGTGCTAGAGATTACTCAACGGGGCAGGGGTTTAATTCACCCCTCCACTTT
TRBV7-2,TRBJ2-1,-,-,CASSVDMRAGSYNEQFF,TGTGCCAGCAGCGTAGATATGAGGGCGGGCTCCTACAATGAGCAGTTTTTC
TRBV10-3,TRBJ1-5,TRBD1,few,CAISPATGEGGQPQHF,TGTGCCATCAGTCCCGCGACAGGGGAGGGAGGACAGCCCCAGCATTTT
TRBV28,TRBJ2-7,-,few,CASSLAQGLTYEQYF,TGTGCCAGCAGTTTAGCACAGGGATTGACCTACGAGCAGTACTTC
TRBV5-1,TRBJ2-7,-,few,CASSFSGTTYEQYF,TGCGCCAGCAGCTTTAGCGGTACCACCTACGAGCAGTACTTC
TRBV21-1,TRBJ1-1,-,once,CASTTGRNTEAFF,TGTGCCAGCACGACAGGGCGCAACACTGAAGCTTTCTTT
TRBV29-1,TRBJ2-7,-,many,CSVEGSVNYEQYF,TGCAGCGTGGAGGGAAGTGTTAACTACGAGCAGTACTTC
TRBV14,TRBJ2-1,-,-,CASSQEQGAWRGAYNEQFF,TGTGCCAGCAGCCAAGAACAGGGGGCCTGGCGGGGGGCCTACAATGAGCAGTTCTTC
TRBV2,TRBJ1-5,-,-,CASSVGAIQPQHF,TGTGCCAGCAGTGTGGGGGCAATTCAGCCCCAGCATTTT
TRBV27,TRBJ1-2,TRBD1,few,CASSGTGGNYGYTF,TGTGCCAGCAGTGGGACAGGGGGCAACTATGGCTACACCTTC
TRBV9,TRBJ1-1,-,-,CASSVSGLGTEAFF,TGTGCCAGCAGCGTTTCAGGGTTGGGGACTGAAGCTTTCTTT
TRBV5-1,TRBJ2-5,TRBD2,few,CASSLATRGGGETQYF,TGCGCCAGCAGCTTGGCTACGCGGGGGGGCGGAGAGACCCAGTACTTC
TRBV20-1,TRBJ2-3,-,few,CSAPTPDTQYF,TGCAGTGCGCCGACACCAGATACGCAGTATTTT
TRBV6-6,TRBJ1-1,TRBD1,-,CASRMDRRGEAFF,TGTGCCAGCAGAATGGACAGGAGAGGTGAAGCTTTCTTT
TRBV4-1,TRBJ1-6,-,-,CASSQDRGNNSPLHF,TGCGCCAGCAGCCAAGATAGGGGAAATAATTCACCCCTCCACTTT
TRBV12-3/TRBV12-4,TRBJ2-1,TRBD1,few,CASSLAAAGTGFNEQFF,TGTGCCAGCAGTTTAGCGGCTGCCGGGACAGGGTTTAATGAGCAGTTCTTC
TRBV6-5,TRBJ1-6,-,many,CASSYRTPDNSPLHF,TGTGCCAGCAGTTACAGGACACCGGATAATTCACCCCTCCACTTT
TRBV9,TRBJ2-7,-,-,CASSPRVRAQNEQYF,TGTGCCAGCAGCCCTAGGGTTAGGGCACAGAACGAGCAGTACTTC
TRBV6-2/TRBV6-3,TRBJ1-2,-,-,CASSYDGNYGYTF,TGTGCCAGCAGTTACGACGGGAACTATGGCTACACCTTC
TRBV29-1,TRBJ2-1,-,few,CSVHRDEQFF,TGCAGCGTTCACAGGGATGAGCAGTTCTTC
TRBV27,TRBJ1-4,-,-,CASSGRVNEKLFF,TGTGCCAGCAGTGGCAGAGTTAATGAAAAACTGTTTTTT
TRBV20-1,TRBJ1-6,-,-,CSARDYGGAPYNSPLHF,TGCAGTGCTAGAGATTATGGGGGGGCCCCCTATAATTCACCCCTCCACTTT
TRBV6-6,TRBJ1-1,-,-,CASMKGTEAFF,TGTGCCAGCATGAAAGGCACTGAAGCTTTCTTT
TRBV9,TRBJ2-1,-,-,CASSVDGGSTYNEQFF,TGTGCCAGCAGCGTAGATGGGGGGTCGACCTACAATGAGCAGTTCTTC
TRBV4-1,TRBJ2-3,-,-,CASSQDGAGRRTDTQYF,TGCGCCAGCAGCCAAGATGGGGCGGGACGCCGCACAGATACGCAGTATTTT